This note documents a single TCR beta chain sequence. Other DNA variants within this sample encode the same CDR3. This CDR3 has 14 amino acids. V was clipped by 4 bases and J by 2 bases; unmatched bases: 3. Germline CDR1 and CDR2: MNHEY and SVGAGI. The data stem from a study of cytomegalovirus exposure and HLA in healthy donors. Study details: When 398 donors were genotyped, approximately 81% of them were found to fall in the Caucasian-associated ancestry cluster.

It was with 60 Vbeta and 13 Jbeta primers that the PCR ran. Repertoires were generated with immunoSEQ multiplex PCR, while TCRdb's copy carries only in-frame clones and drops some. The repertoire includes some 150,000 clones, roughly 77% of them detected once, and approximately 3.7% sits in the top ten. Sequenced material: PBMCs. The source of this sequence is a human donor in good health. The chain carries TRBV6-5 and TRBJ2-7, with TRBD1 matching over 9 bases. The CDR3 reads CASSSGQGPYEQYF. CDR3 DNA: TGTGCCAGCAGTTCCGGACAGGGGCCCTACGAGCAGTACTTC.